These T cell receptor beta chains were read from a single sample in a study of blood T cell repertoires in COVID-19. The repertoire was sequenced with immunoSEQ multiplex PCR; TCRdb's copy has only in-frame clones and lacks some. The data contain over 150,000 clones, around four fifths of them singletons. The sample was peripheral blood. These receptors originate from a woman aged 35 to 49 with COVID-19, enrolled during active disease. Each CDR3 is given with its conserved first and last residue. The order of the fields is V gene, CDR3 protein.

V: TRBV5-1; CDR3: CASSVGDTAIYGYTF
V: TRBV6-4; CDR3: CASSDSTSGGETQYF
V: TRBV11-3; CDR3: CASSFSSGGLETQYF
V: TRBV29-1; CDR3: CSVEGQGFRAQFF
V: TRBV19; CDR3: CASRTQGNSGNTIYF
V: TRBV12-3/TRBV12-4; CDR3: CASSLRTAGELFF
V: TRBV7-9; CDR3: CASSYPNSNEKLFF
V: TRBV13; CDR3: CASSSRLAGAQETQYF
V: TRBV12-3/TRBV12-4; CDR3: CASSSLTGLHF
V: TRBV5-5; CDR3: CASSENRFPPGANVLTF
V: TRBV5-8; CDR3: CASSLDWGQLSYNEQFF
V: TRBV21-1; CDR3: CASSKSYGRSTGELFF
V: TRBV7-3; CDR3: CASSSPAGGQETQYF
V: TRBV6-1; CDR3: CASSGQGPSDTQYF
V: TRBV5-1; CDR3: CASSQDQGAGEAFF
V: TRBV19; CDR3: CASSIMGQGTDTQYF
V: TRBV6-6; CDR3: CASSYSAGTDTQYF
V: TRBV5-8; CDR3: CASSSAGVTYNEQFF
V: TRBV6-5; CDR3: CASSYIGGGFHGYTF
V: TRBV5-1; CDR3: CASSLVLAGGGYEQFF
V: TRBV5-4; CDR3: CASSLEGTSTDTQYF
V: TRBV12-2; CDR3: CASRPASGQETQYF
V: TRBV5-1; CDR3: CASSLGTGQETQYF
V: TRBV19; CDR3: CASSTNRQRNQPQHF
V: TRBV7-9; CDR3: CASSFGVLNEQFF
V: TRBV5-6; CDR3: CASARRAGGSNQPQHF
V: TRBV27; CDR3: CASSPTGRNTIYF
V: TRBV6-4; CDR3: CASSSLAGGTDTQYF
V: TRBV5-1; CDR3: CASSSGGTGNSGNTIYF
V: TRBV2; CDR3: CASLSGQITDTQYF
V: TRBV2; CDR3: CASRGRQGYEQYF
V: TRBV27; CDR3: CASRRPGLARTGELFF
V: TRBV6-5; CDR3: CASRQGPAYEQYF
V: TRBV15; CDR3: CATSRGSGVGTDTQYF
V: TRBV2; CDR3: CASSPLALAGVIHNEQFF
V: TRBV7-3; CDR3: CASSPTSGRRHEQFF
V: TRBV27; CDR3: CASSPLGGNQPQHF
V: TRBV19; CDR3: CASRARGVELSSGSTDTQYF
V: TRBV29-1; CDR3: CSDTTGIGTEAFF
V: TRBV4-2; CDR3: CASSQVGAGGPLGPLHF
V: TRBV9; CDR3: CASSVEQFFSGNTIYF
V: TRBV7-6; CDR3: CASSKGSGYRPSPLHF
V: TRBV6-5; CDR3: CASTDSNNYGYTF
V: TRBV19; CDR3: CASSPENTYEQYF
V: TRBV9; CDR3: CASSQDRYGYTF
V: TRBV3-1/TRBV3-2; CDR3: CASSPRTGGYTEAFF
V: TRBV3-1/TRBV3-2; CDR3: CASSQQVPTDTQYF
V: TRBV18; CDR3: CASSPGPHDYEQYF
V: TRBV5-1; CDR3: CASSLRTGESHEQYF
V: TRBV23-1; CDR3: CASLQEDRGSSGPNGELFF
V: TRBV3-1/TRBV3-2; CDR3: CASSDQAGGRDTQYF
V: TRBV29-1; CDR3: CSVVLGQGINEQFF
V: TRBV5-4; CDR3: CASSFMGLNTGELFF